Below are 18 T cell receptor beta chains sequenced from a single sample in a study of T cell changes during pregnancy in multiple sclerosis (dated by TCRdb to the late 2010s). The library was obtained by the immunoSEQ multiplex PCR assay. TCRdb retrieved this table from immuneACCESS and kept in-frame rearrangements only. Not all clones are present; in checked studies, unresolved V genes account for under half, and no reason is known for the remainder. The sample table contains under 60,000 clones; only one count was recorded for about 90% of them. In total, the top ten clones hold roughly 0.59% of the sample. Sample: CD4+ T cells from peripheral blood mononuclear cells, taken after pregnancy. Receptors originate from a female donor with multiple sclerosis, enrolled in a pregnancy study.

The CDR3 sequence: CASSSMDTQYF. DNA of the CDR3: TGTGCCAGCAGCTCCATGGATACGCAGTATTTT. V is TRBV7-8 and J is TRBJ2-3; no reliable D call. V was clipped by 4 bases and J by 6 bases, with 5 bases between them. This CDR3 contains 11 residues. The germline CDR1 and CDR2 sequences are SGHVS and FQNEAQ.

This clone appeared once. The chain couples TRBV27 to TRBJ2-2, with 9 bases matching TRBD1. The CDR3 totals 16 residues. V dropped 3 bases and J dropped 6; count of bases not matched to a gene: 8. Germline lookup yields CDR1 MNHEY and CDR2 SMNVEV (reference sequence). The CDR3 loop is CASSFFPGQGPGELFF. DNA of the CDR3: TGTGCCAGCAGTTTCTTCCCGGGACAGGGTCCCGGGGAGCTGTTTTTT.

The chain combines TRBV19 with TRBJ1-1, with 7 nucleotides matching TRBD1. The junction had 5 bases not matched to a gene; V was cut back by 6 bases and J by 4 bases. The V gene's germline CDR1 is LNHDA and CDR2 SQIVND (reference sequence). CDR3 length equals 13 residues. This chain's CDR3 is CASRTGAGTEAFF. In DNA, the CDR3 is TGTGCCAGTAGAACAGGGGCCGGCACTGAAGCTTTCTTT.

This chain links TRBV28 with TRBJ1-1; possible D gene TRBD1, 6 bases. Trimming left V 2 bases short and J 5 bases short, with 12 bases between. Germline V gene lookup returns CDR1 MDHEN and CDR2 SYDVKM. This CDR3 is 14 amino acids long. The CDR3 loop reads CASSLRGARTEAFF. The DNA for the CDR3 is TGTGCCAGCAGTTTACGGGGGGCGCGGACTGAAGCTTTCTTT.

The chain links TRBV29-1 to TRBJ1-2; TRBD1 might be the D (6 bases). The CDR3 runs to 13 residues. Germline CDR1 and CDR2: SQVTM and ANQGSEA. V was cut by 3 bases and J by 6 bases, with 14 bases left in between. The CDR3 loop is CSVEGRGQHGYTF. The CDR3 bases are TGCAGCGTTGAGGGCAGGGGTCAGCATGGCTACACCTTC.

V usage is TRBV2 and J usage is TRBJ2-7; 8 bases match TRBD1. The length of the CDR3 is 12 residues. J lost 6 bases, V lost 6 bases, and 4 bases had no gene match. CDR1 is SNHLY, CDR2 FYNNEI, per germline. This CDR3 reads CASRRTGGEQYF. CDR3 in DNA: TGTGCCAGCAGACGTACAGGGGGCGAGCAGTACTTC. Looking up the rest from reference TRBV2 and TRBJ2-7 gives the full variable domain: EPEVTQTPSHQVTQMGQEVILRCVPISNHLYFYWYRQILGQKVEFLVSFYNNEISEKSEIFDDQFSVERPDGSNFTLKIRSTKLEDSAMYFCASRRTGGEQYFGPGTRLTVT.

This clone turned up a few times. J is TRBJ1-1 and V is TRBV28; the D is unclear. V was trimmed by 3 bases and J by 11 bases, leaving 16 bases between them. The CDR3 loop spans 13 amino acids. Germline values: CDR1 MDHEN, CDR2 SYDVKM. CDR3 residues: CASSFKNTRRAFF. The CDR3 DNA is TGTGCCAGCAGTTTTAAAAACACTCGGAGGGCTTTCTTT.

The CDR3 DNA reads as TGTGCCAGCAGCTTGGGGGGGACCGCCCGGGAGACCCAGTACTTC. Its translation is CASSLGGTARETQYF. The chain employs TRBV7-9 and TRBJ2-5, with 7 bases fitting TRBD2. J lost 5 bases, V lost 3 bases, and 9 bases had no gene match. Germline CDR1 reads SEHNR; CDR2 reads FQNEAQ (reference sequence). This CDR3 is 15 amino acids long. Combining the CDR3 with reference TRBV7-9 and TRBJ2-5 gives the whole variable domain DTGVSQNPRHKITKRGQNVTFRCDPISEHNRLYWYRQTLGQGPEFLTYFQNEAQLEKSRLLSDRFSAERPKGSFSTLEIQRTEQGDSAMYLCASSLGGTARETQYFGPGTRLLVL.

This clone occurred once. This chain uses TRBV20-1 with TRBJ1-2; D is possibly TRBD1 (5 bases). The CDR3 has 11 residues. V was trimmed by 3 bases and J by 8 bases, leaving 10 bases between them. Germline CDR1 and CDR2: DFQATT and SNEGSKA (reference sequence). The CDR3 is CSARRTKGYTF. The CDR3 nucleotides are TGCAGTGCTAGGAGGACAAAAGGCTACACCTTC.

This clone occurred once. The same CDR3 is also encoded by other DNA sequences in this sample. The chain couples TRBV6-5 to TRBJ1-6; TRBD1 matches at 7 bases. The J segment lost 7 bases and the V segment lost 2 bases, leaving 2 bases of the junction unmatched. The CDR3 runs 14 residues. Germline V gene data show CDR1 as MNHEY and CDR2 as SVGAGI. The CDR3 DNA reads TGTGCCAGCAGTTACCGACAGGGCAATTCACCCCTCCACTTT. It translates to CASSYRQGNSPLHF.

V and J are TRBV7-2 and TRBJ2-7, with 13 bases lining up with TRBD2. Germline V CDR1 and CDR2: SGHTA, FQGNSA. V was clipped by 3 bases and J by 5 bases; unmatched bases: 10. The CDR3 is 17 amino acids. CDR3 protein: CASSFQGLAGARHEQYF. The CDR3 nucleotides are TGTGCCAGCAGCTTCCAAGGACTAGCGGGAGCCCGCCACGAGCAGTACTTC.

This chain uses TRBV15 with TRBJ2-1, with TRBD1 identical over 9 bases. The ends lost 2 bases at V and 4 bases at J; junction bases unmatched: 3. The CDR3 length is 15 residues. The germline V gene has CDR1 LNHNV and CDR2 YYDKDF (reference sequence). CDR3 DNA: TGTGCCACCAGCAGAATACAGGGGGCTTACAATGAGCAGTTCTTC. Amino acid sequence: CATSRIQGAYNEQFF.

V and J are TRBV6-5 and TRBJ1-2, with 7 bases identical to TRBD1. Trimming cost V 4 bases and J 2 bases; bases outside gene matches: 1. The CDR3 totals 13 residues. CDR1 and CDR2 from the germline V gene are MNHEY and SVGAGI. The CDR3 sequence is CASSSTGNYGYTF. For the CDR3, the DNA is TGTGCCAGCAGTTCGACAGGGAACTATGGCTACACCTTC.

The rearrangement uses TRBV7-2 and TRBJ2-7; the match to TRBD1 covers 7 bases. Germline CDR1 is SGHTA and CDR2 is FQGNSA. The CDR3 contains 14 residues. The V segment lost 3 bases and the J segment 5 bases; nucleotides outside the gene matches: 7. CDR3 in amino acids: CASSLRYGTDEQYF. The DNA for the CDR3 is TGTGCCAGCAGCTTGCGGTACGGGACAGACGAGCAGTACTTC.

J is TRBJ1-5 and V is TRBV15; weak D call: TRBD1 (5 bases). The CDR3 is 15 residues long. V lost 0 bases, J lost 6 bases, and 12 bases lay in between. Germline CDR1 reads LNHNV; CDR2 reads YYDKDF (reference sequence). The chain's CDR3 is CATSRDKGLSQPQHF. CDR3 DNA: TGTGCCACCAGCAGAGATAAGGGACTGAGTCAGCCCCAGCATTTT. Looking up the rest from reference TRBV15 and TRBJ1-5 gives the full variable domain: DAMVIQNPRYQVTQFGKPVTLSCSQTLNHNVMYWYQQKSSQAPKLLFHYYDKDFNNEADTPDNFQSRRPNTSFCFLDIRSPGLGDTAMYLCATSRDKGLSQPQHFGDGTRLSIL.

This chain joins TRBV7-9 and TRBJ1-1; TRBD1 might be the D (6 bases). V was clipped by 4 bases and J by 4 bases, with 19 bases between them. The CDR3 consists of 16 residues. Germline CDR1 and CDR2: SEHNR and FQNEAQ (reference sequence). In nucleotides, the CDR3 is TGTGCCAGCAGCTCTACCCTCAGGGGTTTGGGCACTGAAGCTTTCTTT. This codes for CASSSTLRGLGTEAFF.

In its sample, this clone was seen once. This chain uses TRBV7-9 with TRBJ2-3, with D unclear. Germline loops: CDR1 SEHNR, CDR2 FQNEAQ (reference sequence). The CDR3 length is 16 residues. V lost 2 bases and J lost 0, with 12 bases in between. Written as DNA, the CDR3 is TGTGCCAGCAGCTTATTAGCAGTTACTAGCACAGATACGCAGTATTTT. Amino acid sequence: CASSLLAVTSTDTQYF. The variable domain in full, completed from reference TRBV7-9 and TRBJ2-3, reads DTGVSQNPRHKITKRGQNVTFRCDPISEHNRLYWYRQTLGQGPEFLTYFQNEAQLEKSRLLSDRFSAERPKGSFSTLEIQRTEQGDSAMYLCASSLLAVTSTDTQYFGPGTRLTVL.

This chain uses TRBV11-3 with TRBJ2-1; D is perhaps TRBD2 (6 bases). V lost 2 bases and J 7 bases, leaving 18 bases between the germline ends. The length of the CDR3 is 16 residues. The germline gives CDR1 SGHNT, CDR2 YENEEA. CDR3: CASSLRPLAGRNEQFF. Here the CDR3 DNA reads TGTGCCAGCAGCTTACGTCCACTAGCAGGGAGGAATGAGCAGTTCTTC.